This section outlines one TCR beta chain sequence together with its context. The antigen remains undetermined. A single base separates this from a much larger clone, so it may be a read error. Unique molecular identifiers were used in preparing the TCRbeta library. TCRdb reprocessed the PCR reads with MiXCR, giving one entry per CDR3 protein. Seen here are 140,000 or so distinct CDR3 sequences, around 8.5% observed once, and the top ten hold roughly 20%. The data derive from a study of T-cell reconstitution after alpha-beta-depleted transplantation in children. General study findings and limits: Expanded graft clones numbering several hundred reportedly gave rise to alpha-beta T cells about two months after transplant. T-cell numbers and diversity, one year after transplant, stemmed largely from T cells that were newly produced. From surviving recipient T cells and thymic progenitors came the high day-60 TCRbeta diversity observed in some patients.

The sequence derives from a female patient aged 2 to 10 who had a stem cell transplant for congenital amegakaryocytic thrombocytopenia, so the T cells may come from the graft donor. Sequenced here: PBMCs, mostly from graft donor cells, sampled 180 days after TCRalphabeta/CD19-depleted stem cell transplant.

The CDR3 loop reads CARRHTGREQYF. The CDR3 region has the DNA TGTGCCAGAAGACATACAGGGCGCGAGCAGTACTTC. The rearrangement uses TRBV12-3 or TRBV12-4 and TRBJ2-7, with a possible D match to TRBD1 (6 bases). V was clipped by 9 bases and J by 6 bases, with 15 bases between them. CDR3 length: 12 amino acids.